A selection of T cell receptor beta chains follows, all from one sample in a study of blood T cell repertoires in COVID-19. Repertoires were generated with immunoSEQ multiplex PCR, while TCRdb's copy carries only in-frame clones and drops some. In the table there are 250,000 to 300,000 clones, about 90% of which are singletons. Sequencing input: peripheral blood. The receptors come from a woman between 45 and 65 years old who had recovered from COVID-19. Both conserved end residues are part of each CDR3. D genes are given only for firm matches. Clone size is shown for a subset of rows, as once, few, many or a class of expanded clone.

TRBJ1-1 | . | . | TRBV18 | CASSPTGRDTEAFF | TGTGCCAGCTCACCTACAGGGAGGGACACTGAAGCTTTCTTT
TRBJ1-4 | . | . | TRBV5-8 | CASSHSGQRNEKLFF | TGTGCCAGCAGCCACTCGGGACAACGTAATGAAAAACTGTTTTTT
TRBJ1-2 | . | . | TRBV5-1 | CASSLAGVGGFGYTF | TGCGCCAGCAGCTTGGCCGGGGTCGGCGGGTTCGGCTACACCTTC
TRBJ1-2 | few | . | TRBV19 | CASSALQVNYGYTF | TGTGCCAGTAGTGCATTACAGGTTAACTATGGCTACACCTTC
TRBJ2-7 | . | . | TRBV6-5 | CATKGIFSYEQYF | TGTGCCACTAAGGGGATATTCTCCTACGAGCAGTACTTC
TRBJ1-2 | . | . | TRBV6-2/TRBV6-3 | CASTPGDKGNYGYTF | TGTGCCAGCACCCCCGGGGACAAGGGGAACTATGGCTACACCTTC
TRBJ2-1 | . | . | TRBV7-9 | CASSHSAYSYNEQFF | TGTGCCAGCAGCCACAGTGCTTACTCCTACAATGAGCAGTTCTTC
TRBJ2-5 | . | . | TRBV20-1 | CSASPPLAGRETQYF | TGCAGTGCTAGTCCCCCTCTGGCGGGGAGGGAGACCCAGTACTTC
TRBJ1-1 | . | TRBD1 | TRBV5-1 | CASSRDRAGGNTEAFF | TGCGCCAGCAGCCGGGACAGGGCTGGGGGGAACACTGAAGCTTTCTTT
TRBJ2-1 | . | . | TRBV10-3 | CAISETTLIKHNEQFF | TGTGCCATCAGTGAGACTACTTTAATTAAACACAATGAGCAGTTCTTC
TRBJ2-7 | . | TRBD2 | TRBV7-2 | CAREGRGGPYEQYF | TGTGCCAGGGAAGGGCGGGGGGGCCCCTACGAGCAGTACTTC
TRBJ1-3 | . | TRBD1 | TRBV6-5 | CASSPDRAKGNTIYF | TGTGCCAGCAGCCCGGACAGGGCAAAAGGAAACACCATATATTTT
TRBJ2-2 | . | . | TRBV5-4 | CASSLAGVGTGELFF | TGTGCCAGCAGCTTGGCGGGGGTAGGCACCGGGGAGCTGTTTTTT
TRBJ2-7 | . | TRBD1 | TRBV10-3 | CAIRGQGVNEQYF | TGTGCCATCAGAGGACAGGGAGTCAACGAGCAGTACTTC
TRBJ2-3 | . | TRBD2 | TRBV7-2 | CASSHTLAGGIADTQYF | TGTGCCAGCAGCCATACCCTAGCGGGGGGAATAGCAGATACGCAGTATTTT
TRBJ2-1 | once | . | TRBV30 | CAWSVGGSPHNEQFF | TGTGCCTGGAGTGTAGGGGGTTCCCCCCACAATGAGCAGTTCTTC
TRBJ1-5 | once | TRBD1 | TRBV27 | CASSSLQGARGQPQHF | TGTGCCAGCAGCTCCCTTCAGGGGGCGCGGGGTCAGCCCCAGCATTTT
TRBJ2-7 | . | TRBD1 | TRBV30 | CAWSVTGVVYEQYF | TGTGCCTGGAGTGTCACAGGGGTGGTCTACGAGCAGTACTTC
TRBJ2-7 | once | TRBD1 | TRBV28 | CASSLWGQDYEQYF | TGTGCCAGCAGCCTCTGGGGACAGGACTACGAGCAGTACTTC
TRBJ2-3 | . | TRBD1 | TRBV5-6 | CASSGQGRTDTQYF | TGTGCCAGCTCTGGACAGGGGAGGACAGATACGCAGTATTTT
TRBJ1-2 | once | . | TRBV3-1/TRBV3-2 | CASSRGGGDGYTF | TGTGCCAGCAGCCGTGGGGGAGGGGATGGCTACACCTTC
TRBJ1-4 | few | TRBD1 | TRBV5-4 | CASSAGQGRIANEKLFF | TGTGCCAGCAGCGCGGGACAGGGGAGAATAGCTAATGAAAAACTGTTTTTT
TRBJ2-5 | . | . | TRBV2 | CASSEARETQYF | TGTGCCAGCAGTGAAGCGCGGGAGACCCAGTACTTC
TRBJ2-6 | . | . | TRBV11-1 | CASSLGGSGANVLTF | TGTGCCAGCAGCTTGGGGGGCTCTGGGGCCAACGTCCTGACTTTC
TRBJ2-2 | . | . | TRBV4-3 | CASSRTSPGANTGELFF | TGCGCCAGCAGCCGTACCTCACCGGGAGCGAACACCGGGGAGCTGTTTTTT
TRBJ2-1 | once | . | TRBV24-1 | CATSDETRREQFF | TGTGCCACCAGTGATGAGACTAGACGTGAGCAGTTCTTC
TRBJ2-5 | . | . | TRBV28 | CASSFRDSPGGRRETQYF | TGTGCCAGCAGTTTCAGGGACAGTCCCGGAGGGAGGCGAGAGACCCAGTACTTC
TRBJ2-1 | . | . | TRBV6-6 | CASRDPLGAFF | TGTGCCAGCAGAGACCCCCTGGGGGCGTTCTTC
TRBJ2-5 | few | . | TRBV28 | CASSFKGGWQETQYF | TGTGCCAGCAGTTTTAAGGGAGGTTGGCAAGAGACCCAGTACTTC
TRBJ1-4 | . | . | TRBV20-1 | CSASPEATNEKLFF | TGCAGTGCTAGTCCAGAAGCAACTAATGAAAAACTGTTTTTT
TRBJ2-7 | . | TRBD2 | TRBV24-1 | CATSESALSGRAEEQYF | TGTGCCACCAGTGAATCGGCTCTTAGCGGGAGGGCCGAAGAGCAGTACTTC
TRBJ2-7 | . | . | TRBV10-3 | CAIGPQNDLSYEQYF | TGTGCCATTGGCCCGCAGAACGATCTCTCCTACGAGCAGTACTTC
TRBJ1-2 | . | TRBD1 | TRBV18 | CASSPGQGGNYGYTF | TGTGCCAGCTCACCAGGACAGGGGGGTAACTATGGCTACACCTTC
TRBJ1-3 | . | TRBD1 | TRBV3-1/TRBV3-2 | CASRQSGQPGNTIYF | TGTGCCAGCAGGCAATCGGGACAGCCAGGAAACACCATATATTTT
TRBJ2-7 | . | . | TRBV4-1 | CASSQAQGWEQYF | TGCGCCAGCAGCCAAGCACAGGGCTGGGAGCAGTACTTC